This passage covers 23 T cell receptor beta chains from one sample sequenced in a study of regulatory T cells. The PCR used 52 TRBV and 13 TRBJ primers. Sequencing used immunoSEQ multiplex PCR; TCRdb keeps in-frame clones, though not all of them. Among about 28,000 clones listed, 85% to 95% were seen once. Broader study findings: Hydrophobic residues at CDR3 positions 6 and 7 were enriched in conventional CD4+ T cells of CD3G-deficient patients.

No cognate antigen is known for these TCRs. The specimen was conventional CD4+ T cells sorted from blood. All receptors derive from a person aged 18-35 years with CD3G deficiency.

V and J are TRBV11-2 and TRBJ2-7, with D maybe TRBD2 (5 bases). There are 12 residues in the CDR3. Germline CDR1 reads SGHAT; CDR2 reads FQNNGV. V was pared by 6 bases and J by 6 bases, with 12 bases between. The CDR3 DNA reads as TGTGCCAGCAGAATCGGGGTTGGCGAGCAGTACTTC. Translated, it gives CASRIGVGEQYF.

In nucleotides, the CDR3 is TGTGCCAGCAAGCGGGAACTCTCCTACAATGAGCAGTTCTTC. It encodes CASKRELSYNEQFF. This chain uses TRBV6-1 with TRBJ2-1; TRBD2 aligns across 7 bases. The CDR3 runs to 14 residues. Germline trimming cut 7 bases from V and 0 bases from J; bases unmatched to any gene: 3. Germline CDR1 and CDR2: MNHNS and SASEGT.

V and J are TRBV19 and TRBJ1-1; D uncertain. The V end lost 4 bases, the J end lost 1 base, and 7 bases lay between the germline ends. CDR3 length equals 13 residues. Germline CDR1 LNHDA, CDR2 SQIVND (reference sequence). The CDR3 loop reads CASSTSANTEAFF. DNA for the CDR3: TGTGCCAGTAGTACCTCAGCGAACACTGAAGCTTTCTTT.

The chain couples TRBV30 to TRBJ2-2; a weak D match, TRBD1 (6 bases). V was trimmed by 2 bases and J by 4 bases, leaving 11 bases between them. The CDR3 spans 14 residues. CDR1 is GTSNPN, CDR2 SVGIG, per germline (reference sequence). The CDR3 here is CAWSPGQSTGELFF. CDR3 DNA: TGTGCCTGGAGTCCGGGACAATCCACCGGGGAGCTGTTTTTT.

This rearrangement joins TRBV7-2 to TRBJ2-7; 7 bases are shared with TRBD1. This CDR3 is 14 amino acids long. V lost 4 bases, J lost 0 bases, and 3 bases stayed unmatched. Per the germline V gene, CDR1 is SGHTA and CDR2 is FQGNSA. The CDR3 spells CASSSGTASYEQYF. The CDR3 bases are TGTGCCAGCAGCTCGGGGACAGCCTCCTACGAGCAGTACTTC.

This clone was seen once. The rearrangement links TRBV4-1 to TRBJ2-4; tentatively, D is TRBD2 (5 bases). The CDR3 spans 16 residues. V dropped 0 bases and J dropped 6 bases, with 15 bases sitting between them. The germline CDR1 and CDR2 sequences are MGHRA and YSYEKL. The CDR3 DNA sequence: TGCGCCAGCAGCCAAGATTGGACTCTCCCCCGAAACATTCAGTACTTC. This gives the protein CASSQDWTLPRNIQYF.

The chain recombines TRBV10-1 with TRBJ2-7; D ambiguous. CDR3 length equals 14 residues. The germline gives CDR1 WNHNN, CDR2 SYGVQD (reference sequence). Trimming stripped 2 bases from V and 3 bases from J, with 11 bases between. Here the CDR3 DNA reads TGCGCCAGCAGTGAGGGTTCCCATTTCTACGAGCAGTACTTC. Protein: CASSEGSHFYEQYF.

This chain uses TRBV5-1 with TRBJ2-7, with TRBD1 matching over 7 bases. The CDR3 extends over 16 amino acids. The trim removed 0 bases at V and 1 base at J, leaving 7 bases unmatched. Germline V gives CDR1 SGHRS, CDR2 YFSETQ. CDR3 coding DNA: TGCGCCAGCAGCTTGGCGACAGGGCTGACTTCCTACGAGCAGTACTTC. Translating it yields CASSLATGLTSYEQYF.

The chain recombines TRBV6-6 with TRBJ2-3; D is perhaps TRBD2 (6 bases). Per germline, CDR1 MNHNY and CDR2 SVGAGI (reference sequence). The CDR3 is 15 amino acids. Trimming shortened V by 7 bases and J by 1 base, and 15 bases separated the two germline ends. DNA of the CDR3: TGTGCCAGCATCTTGGGACTCGGCGGCACAGATACGCAGTATTTT. Protein sequence: CASILGLGGTDTQYF.

This clone appeared a single time. This chain connects TRBV7-8 to TRBJ2-3; TRBD1 aligns across 7 bases. The CDR3 covers 15 residues. V dropped 2 bases and J dropped 1; count of bases not matched to a gene: 3. Germline V gene sequence: CDR1 SGHVS, CDR2 FQNEAQ. The CDR3 DNA reads TGTGCCAGCAGCTTAAAGAGGGGGCGCACAGATACGCAGTATTTT. Residues: CASSLKRGRTDTQYF.

V gene TRBV30 combines with J gene TRBJ1-5; D might be TRBD1 (6 bases). Germline CDR1 GTSNPN, CDR2 SVGIG (reference sequence). Trimming shortened V by 1 base and J by 2 bases, and 9 bases separated the two germline ends. The CDR3 has 14 residues. The CDR3 sequence: CAWSAGGGNQPQHF. CDR3 nucleotides: TGTGCCTGGAGTGCTGGGGGCGGCAATCAGCCCCAGCATTTT.

This clone was observed once. The genes are TRBV6-1 and TRBJ2-7; tentatively, D is TRBD1 (6 bases). The germline V and J ends were trimmed by 2 bases and 3 bases, with 11 bases remaining between them. Germline loops: CDR1 MNHNS, CDR2 SASEGT. CDR3 length: 14 amino acids. The CDR3 DNA reads TGTGCCAGCAGTGAATCTAGGGGGAACTACGAGCAGTACTTC. It yields the protein CASSESRGNYEQYF.

The chain links TRBV28 to TRBJ1-1; no definite D call. In germline, CDR1 is MDHEN, CDR2 SYDVKM. This CDR3 has 14 residues. V gave up 3 bases and J gave up 11 bases, with 19 bases separating them. CDR3 loop: CASSLGSRVGAAFF. The DNA for the CDR3 is TGTGCCAGCAGTTTGGGAAGTCGTGTGGGAGCGGCTTTCTTT.

The J gene is TRBJ2-2, the V gene TRBV5-1, with a tentative D call TRBD1 (6 bases). The ends were cut back, 0 bases at V and 4 bases at J, with 19 bases in the middle. The CDR3 contains 18 residues. Germline assignment: CDR1 SGHRS and CDR2 YFSETQ. The CDR3 nucleotides are TGCGCCAGCAGCTTGGAGGCGTCCACAGGGTCGGGCACCGGGGAGCTGTTTTTT. Translation gives CASSLEASTGSGTGELFF.

This chain connects TRBV28 to TRBJ2-1; D may be TRBD2 (5 bases). This CDR3 has 16 residues. The V gene's germline CDR1 is MDHEN and CDR2 SYDVKM. V lost 5 bases and J lost 2, with 16 bases in between. CDR3: CASSRGLRLTYNEQFF. The CDR3 coding sequence is TGTGCCAGCAGTCGTGGACTGCGCTTGACCTACAATGAGCAGTTCTTC.

V usage is TRBV2 and J usage is TRBJ1-2, with a weak D call TRBD1 (5 bases). V dropped 5 bases and J dropped 0 bases, with 10 bases sitting between them. The CDR3 loop spans 14 amino acids. Germline V lookup: CDR1 SNHLY, CDR2 FYNNEI. Here the CDR3 DNA reads TGTGCCAGCAGTTCCCTGGGGCCTAACTATGGCTACACCTTC. Residues: CASSSLGPNYGYTF.

The chain's CDR3 is CASRRTGSGELFF. The CDR3 DNA is TGTGCCAGTAGACGGACAGGGTCCGGGGAGCTGTTTTTT. The chain carries TRBV19 and TRBJ2-2, with 8 bases fitting TRBD1. Per germline, CDR1 LNHDA and CDR2 SQIVND (reference sequence). The CDR3 covers 13 residues. J gave up 6 bases and V 6 bases, and 3 bases lay outside the gene matches.

This clone showed up just once. The CDR3 reads CASRVQGGKTGELFF. In DNA, the CDR3 is TGTGCCAGCAGAGTACAGGGGGGAAAGACCGGGGAGCTGTTTTTT. V is TRBV6-1 and J is TRBJ2-2, with 8 positions matching TRBD1. V shed 6 bases, J shed 5 bases, and the junction held 8 bases outside the gene matches. The CDR3 has 15 amino acids. From germline, CDR1 is MNHNS and CDR2 SASEGT.

This clone was observed once. The chain joins TRBV7-9 to TRBJ2-3; D is uncertain. The V gene lost 3 bases and the J gene lost 9 bases, with 10 bases spanning the gap. The V gene's germline CDR1 is SEHNR and CDR2 FQNEAQ (reference sequence). The CDR3 runs to 12 residues. CDR3 DNA sequence: TGTGCCAGCAGCTTCAGCATCGGGACGCAGTATTTT. This encodes CASSFSIGTQYF.

V is TRBV9 and J is TRBJ2-3; D might be TRBD2 (7 bases). The V end lost 5 bases, the J end lost 1 base, and 23 bases lay between the germline ends. Germline CDR1 is SGDLS and CDR2 is YYNGEE. The CDR3 loop spans 18 amino acids. The DNA of the CDR3 is TGTGCCAGCAGACCGGGGGGTCCCGGGGGGCACTGCACAGATACGCAGTATTTT. Translated: CASRPGGPGGHCTDTQYF.

This CDR3 reads CASSDLGFGKLFF. Written as DNA, the CDR3 is TGTGCCAGCAGTGATTTGGGCTTTGGAAAACTGTTTTTT. The rearrangement links TRBV6-1 to TRBJ1-4, with D unclear. V gave up 3 bases and J gave up 10 bases, with 12 bases separating them. Germline CDR1 is MNHNS and CDR2 is SASEGT. The CDR3 runs 13 residues.

A few counts support this clone. J is TRBJ2-1 and V is TRBV7-9; 7 nucleotides agree with TRBD1. Per germline, CDR1 SEHNR and CDR2 FQNEAQ (reference sequence). The CDR3 has 11 residues. V was clipped by 4 bases and J by 13 bases; unmatched bases: 4. The CDR3: CASSSRQGQFF. The CDR3 DNA follows: TGTGCCAGCAGCTCCAGACAGGGTCAGTTCTTC.

This rearrangement joins TRBV29-1 to TRBJ1-1; D possibly corresponds to TRBD1 (6 bases). The germline gives CDR1 SQVTM, CDR2 ANQGSEA. V dropped 4 bases and J dropped 3 bases, with 9 bases sitting between them. CDR3 length equals 12 residues. The CDR3 nucleotides are TGCAGCGTTGTGGGGGCACACACTGAAGCTTTCTTT. It specifies CSVVGAHTEAFF.